One and the same sample provided the 2 T cell receptor beta chains below, sequenced in a study of CD8+ T cells in alopecia areata. Extracted RNA was reverse transcribed into cDNA, the sequencing template. Method: immunoSEQ multiplex PCR; TCRdb's copy keeps in-frame clones and lacks some. Here the sample spans 30,000 to 35,000 clones, approximately 60% being singletons. The sequenced material came from NKG2D-high CD8+ T cells sorted from blood. These receptors originate from a human donor with alopecia areata.

The chain has TRBV7-2 and TRBJ2-5, with TRBD2 matching over 7 bases. The CDR3 runs 18 residues. Per germline, CDR1 SGHTA and CDR2 FQGNSA. The V segment lost 3 bases and the J segment 5 bases; nucleotides outside the gene matches: 18. CDR3 region: CASSFPRAGDGFRETQYF. In DNA, the CDR3 is TGTGCCAGCAGCTTCCCCAGGGCGGGGGACGGTTTTAGGGAGACCCAGTACTTC.

This chain uses TRBV7-8 with TRBJ1-1; perhaps TRBD1 as D (5 bases). V was shortened by 7 bases and J by 6 bases, with 15 bases between the two germline ends. The CDR3 covers 13 residues. CDR1 and CDR2 (germline): SGHVS, FQNEAQ. The CDR3 DNA is TGTGCCAGCATCCCCGCCAGGGTAGCTGAAGCTTTCTTT. Encoded protein: CASIPARVAEAFF.